This T cell receptor beta chain was profiled in a study of T cell repertoires in cytomegalovirus infection. On the study more broadly: Signatures in public TCR beta sequences pointed to both CMV infection and matching HLA type.

Looked up from germline, CDR1 is MNHNS and CDR2 is SASEGT. V dropped 3 bases and J dropped 0 bases, with 10 bases sitting between them. The CDR3 runs 15 residues. One entry per CDR3 protein results from TCRdb running MiXCR on the reads. The data contain over 250,000 distinct CDR3 sequences, roughly a fifth of them seen just once; the ten biggest clones take up roughly 20%. Whole-study findings and limits: The ex vivo response was dominated by HLA-C-restricted CMV-specific TCR beta clonotypes. Summed frequency of shared TCR beta families picked out CMV carriers who also had the relevant HLA.

This clonotype was recorded many times. Its antigen is as yet unknown. The rearrangement uses TRBV6-1 and TRBJ2-3; no firm D call. The TCR sequence derives from a human donor in good health (CMV status not recorded). Some clones in this sample may be carry-over from other donors' samples. The source material was cultured PBMCs, sampled from culture after CMV antigen stimulation. As DNA, the CDR3 is TGTGCCAGCAGTGACCCCAGAATCAGCACAGATACGCAGTATTTT. Protein sequence: CASSDPRISTDTQYF.